This paragraph reports one T cell receptor (beta chain). Its target is unknown. The sample originates from a study of cytomegalovirus exposure and HLA in healthy donors. Study-wide points: As was reported, the classifier diagnosed cytomegalovirus status with high specificity and sensitivity.

Primers for the PCR totalled 60 Vbeta and 13 Jbeta. Some clones are missing from TCRdb's copy, which holds only in-frame ones; the method was immunoSEQ multiplex PCR. Here the sample spans roughly 120,000 clones, around 60% being singletons. Germline V gives CDR1 LGHNA, CDR2 YNFKEQ. The CDR3 covers 15 residues. V was shortened by 1 base and J by 4 bases, with 12 bases between the two germline ends. V and J are TRBV4-2 and TRBJ2-3, with D possibly TRBD2 on 6 matching bases. This receptor was taken from a man in his forties in good health and CMV-seropositive. Sequencing input: PBMCs. The CDR3 spells CASSQVPGVPDTQYF. CDR3 nucleotide sequence: TGTGCCAGCAGCCAAGTTCCGGGAGTACCAGATACGCAGTATTTT.